The clone carrying this TCR beta chain occurred a few times. Its antigen is still unknown. Sequencing used immunoSEQ multiplex PCR; TCRdb keeps in-frame clones, though not all of them. The sample yields approximately 70,000 clones, 94% seen once. This entry belongs to a study of cytomegalovirus exposure and HLA in healthy donors. The study, taken as a whole, reports: Through in vitro validation, three CMV-associated chains were shown to be specific for CMV antigens.

The material sequenced was PBMCs. The source of this sequence is a woman aged 18-35 years in good health and CMV-seronegative.

The CDR3 sequence: CASSLFRLQGRGSYEQYF. The CDR3 coding sequence is TGTGCCAGCAGCTTATTTCGATTACAGGGGAGAGGGTCCTACGAGCAGTACTTC. The V gene is TRBV7-9, the J gene TRBJ2-7; 7 nucleotides line up with TRBD1. The CDR3 consists of 18 residues. V lost 2 bases and J lost 1; bases outside the gene matches: 14. Germline lookup yields CDR1 SEHNR and CDR2 FQNEAQ (reference sequence). Complete variable domain (other parts from reference TRBV7-9 and TRBJ2-7): DTGVSQNPRHKITKRGQNVTFRCDPISEHNRLYWYRQTLGQGPEFLTYFQNEAQLEKSRLLSDRFSAERPKGSFSTLEIQRTEQGDSAMYLCASSLFRLQGRGSYEQYFGPGTRLTVT.